This entry features one TCR beta chain sequence. Its antigen is currently unknown. This CDR3 contains 15 residues. Per the germline V gene, CDR1 is SGHVS and CDR2 is FQNEAQ. The V end was cut by 1 base, the J end by 2 bases, with 9 bases between. As to time point: blood at routine non-recurrence follow-up after resection. Unsorted whole RNA of tumor, nontumor lung or frozen PBMC was sequenced. TCRdb analysed the 5' RACE reads with MiXCR anew, one entry per CDR3 protein. Of about 94,000 distinct CDR3 sequences in the sample, just under 20% were seen once. This entry comes from a study of spatial heterogeneity in lung cancer. Background on the study: Compared with alpha-chain sequences, beta-chain sequences were consistently detected in greater numbers. Every unique TCR and UMI combination, on average, appeared more than ten times in raw reads. Study-level findings and limits: At resection, ubiquitous expanded tumor TCRs appeared in blood more than at follow-up.

The chain employs TRBV7-8 and TRBJ1-3, with D perhaps TRBD1 (5 bases). This specimen consisted of PBMCs, obtained at follow-up. The sequence was obtained from a male donor with early-stage non-small cell lung cancer. The DNA for the CDR3 is TGTGCCAGCAGCTTAGTGCAGGGTGCTGGAAACACCATATATTTT. It yields the protein CASSLVQGAGNTIYF.